The clone carrying this T cell receptor beta chain was counted a few times. Its antigen is not identified. This entry is derived from a study of vaccination and CD4 T cells after COVID-19. About the study: SARS-CoV-2, HCoV-NL63, HCoV-OC43 and HCoV-229E supplied the overlapping spike peptides used to stimulate cells.

Trimming cost V 0 bases and J 5 bases, with 10 bases left between them. CDR3 length equals 14 residues. Germline-derived CDR1 and CDR2 are SEHNR and FQNEAQ (reference sequence). Noted treatment: roughly 10-day PBMC culture with coronavirus spike peptide pools or control peptides (ViraFEST assay). Before the COVID-19 pandemic (2011-2018), CD4+ T cells were obtained from the unexposed donor. Probes of unexposed-donor CD4+ T cells used SARS-CoV-2 S/N and four cold-coronavirus spikes (cells permitting). Cultured CD4+ T cell DNA was sequenced using the Oncomine TCR Beta short-read assay. MiXCR, applied by TCRdb to the PCR reads, yields one record per CDR3 protein. The sample yields 6,000 to 8,000 distinct CDR3 sequences, around two fifths seen once.

The chain uses TRBV7-9 and TRBJ2-5, with D perhaps matching TRBD2 (6 bases). The receptor's source is a human donor in good health. The specimen was CD4+ T cells from blood, cultured in vitro. The CDR3 region is CASSLARGWETQYF. The DNA for the CDR3 is TGTGCCAGCAGCTTAGCCCGGGGGTGGGAGACCCAGTACTTC.